This is a list of T cell receptor beta chains from one sample in a study of cytomegalovirus exposure and HLA in healthy donors. TCRdb's table, derived via immunoSEQ multiplex PCR, lists solely in-frame clones and lacks some. This repertoire shows roughly 98,000 clones, under 70% found once; its top ten account for around 2.3%. The sequencing input was PBMCs. The receptors were sampled from a man aged 50-59 years in good health and CMV-seronegative. Each CDR3 is given with its conserved first and last residue. D genes are given only for firm matches. Size tells how often a clone was seen (once, few, many) or the class of an expanded clone, and some rows leave it out.

few,.,TRBJ2-4,TRBV10-1,14,CASSQEIAKNIQYF,TGCGCCAGCAGTCAGGAAATAGCCAAAAACATTCAGTACTTC
.,TRBD1,TRBJ1-5,TRBV5-1,14,CASSEQGANQPQHF,TGCGCCAGCAGCGAACAGGGGGCTAATCAGCCCCAGCATTTT
few,TRBD1,TRBJ2-5,TRBV10-2,17,CASSPHRPGQGGETQYF,TGCGCCAGCAGTCCCCATAGACCGGGACAGGGGGGAGAGACCCAGTACTTC
once,TRBD1,TRBJ2-7,TRBV19,15,CASSPGAQGASEQYF,TGTGCCAGTAGTCCAGGGGCGCAGGGGGCTAGTGAGCAGTACTTC
few,TRBD1,TRBJ1-2,TRBV28,17,CASRNPQGAYVAYGYTF,TGTGCCAGCAGAAATCCCCAGGGGGCGTACGTTGCCTATGGCTACACCTTC
few,.,TRBJ2-7,TRBV28,14,CASRSAEAYYEQYF,TGTGCCAGCCGCTCAGCGGAGGCCTACTACGAGCAGTACTTC
.,TRBD2,TRBJ2-1,TRBV10-3,21,CAISDAGRTGTSGRFYNEQFF,TGTGCCATCAGTGACGCAGGCAGGACAGGGACTAGCGGGAGGTTCTACAATGAGCAGTTCTTC
.,TRBD2,TRBJ2-5,TRBV27,17,CASSAFLASGREETQYF,TGTGCCAGCAGTGCCTTCTTGGCTAGCGGGAGGGAAGAGACCCAGTACTTC
.,.,TRBJ1-5,TRBV23-1,15,CASTPSGQSNQPQHF,TGCGCCAGCACGCCGTCAGGGCAGAGCAATCAGCCCCAGCATTTT
few,.,TRBJ1-4,TRBV27,14,CASSLFRGNEKLFF,TGTGCCAGCAGTTTATTTAGGGGGAATGAAAAACTGTTTTTT
few,.,TRBJ1-2,TRBV28,13,CASSLHGVRGYTF,TGTGCCAGCAGTTTACACGGGGTAAGAGGCTACACCTTC
.,TRBD2,TRBJ2-3,TRBV18,20,CASSPRKIYGLAVEYGTQYF,TGTGCCAGCTCACCACGAAAAATATACGGACTAGCGGTGGAGTATGGGACGCAGTATTTT
.,TRBD1,TRBJ2-1,TRBV5-1,19,CASSLALYPTGGKDNEQFF,TGCGCCAGCAGCTTGGCCCTCTACCCTACAGGGGGCAAGGACAATGAGCAGTTCTTC
.,.,TRBJ2-7,TRBV12-2,15,CASRLAGGTAYEQYF,TGTGCAAGTCGCTTAGCAGGCGGAACCGCCTACGAGCAGTACTTC
.,.,TRBJ1-2,TRBV28,13,CASRGGRSYGYTF,TGTGCCAGCAGAGGGGGACGGAGCTATGGCTACACCTTC
.,TRBD2,TRBJ2-2,TRBV11-2,17,CASSSRLGRGGTGELFF,TGTGCCAGCAGCTCCAGACTAGGGCGGGGGGGCACCGGGGAGCTGTTTTTT
.,TRBD1,TRBJ1-2,TRBV19,13,CASKTQGGYGYTF,TGTGCCAGTAAGACCCAGGGGGGCTATGGCTACACCTTC
.,TRBD1,TRBJ1-4,TRBV15,16,CATSRDGRGQGEKLFF,TGTGCCACCAGCAGAGATGGGCGGGGACAGGGTGAAAAACTGTTTTTT
few,.,TRBJ1-6,TRBV30,13,CAWSGNRDSPLHF,TGTGCCTGGAGTGGAAACAGGGATTCACCCCTCCACTTT
.,.,TRBJ2-5,TRBV18,15,CASSPRSGPSETQYF,TGTGCCAGCTCACCGAGAAGCGGGCCATCGGAGACCCAGTACTTC
.,TRBD1,TRBJ1-3,TRBV6-6,14,CASSYRGRGNTIYF,TGTGCCAGCAGTTACAGGGGGCGCGGAAACACCATATATTTT
.,.,TRBJ2-1,TRBV30,14,CAWQGPGLYNEQFF,TGTGCCTGGCAGGGGCCGGGGCTATACAATGAGCAGTTCTTC
few,TRBD1,TRBJ2-3,TRBV18,15,CASSPPGQGADTQYF,TGTGCCAGCTCACCACCGGGACAGGGGGCAGATACGCAGTATTTT
.,.,TRBJ2-7,TRBV2,13,CASRLGRSYEQYF,TGTGCCAGCAGACTAGGGAGGTCCTACGAGCAGTACTTC
.,.,TRBJ2-7,TRBV28,12,CASSFLGYEQYF,TGTGCCAGCAGTTTTCTCGGCTACGAGCAGTACTTC
.,.,TRBJ2-5,TRBV7-9,11,CASSRGWTQYF,TGTGCCAGCAGCCGGGGGTGGACCCAGTACTTC
.,TRBD2,TRBJ2-1,TRBV5-6,16,CASSLGLADSYNEQFF,TGTGCCAGCAGCCTGGGACTAGCGGACTCCTACAATGAGCAGTTCTTC
.,.,TRBJ2-3,TRBV19,12,CASSERTDTQYF,TGTGCCAGTAGTGAGCGAACAGATACGCAGTATTTT
once,.,TRBJ2-7,TRBV2,14,CASSVALPTTEQYF,TGTGCCAGCAGTGTAGCGCTCCCCACTACTGAACAGTACTTC
few,.,TRBJ1-4,TRBV5-1,14,CASSLAQGNEKLFF,TGCGCCAGCAGCTTGGCCCAGGGCAATGAAAAACTGTTTTTT
few,TRBD1,TRBJ1-2,TRBV27,15,CASSGQGWGWYGYTF,TGTGCCAGCAGTGGACAGGGGTGGGGGTGGTATGGCTACACCTTC
.,.,TRBJ1-2,TRBV4-1,15,CASSQALQNNYGYTF,TGCGCCAGCAGCCAAGCGTTACAGAATAACTATGGCTACACCTTC
.,TRBD1,TRBJ1-5,TRBV18,14,CASSADRGGQPQHF,TGTGCCAGCTCAGCTGACAGGGGCGGACAGCCCCAGCATTTT
few,.,TRBJ1-1,TRBV29-1,14,CSVEAAVWNTEAFF,TGCAGCGTTGAAGCGGCGGTATGGAACACTGAAGCTTTCTTT
.,TRBD1,TRBJ2-3,TRBV28,16,CASSFGTGASTDTQYF,TGTGCCAGCAGTTTCGGGACAGGGGCTAGCACAGATACGCAGTATTTT
.,TRBD2,TRBJ2-7,TRBV6-5,15,CASSYSPGLGWEQYF,TGTGCCAGCAGTTACTCGCCGGGACTAGGTTGGGAGCAGTACTTC
few,TRBD1,TRBJ2-3,TRBV7-6,21,CASSLRAWGQGLTTSTDTQYF,TGTGCCAGCAGCTTAAGGGCGTGGGGACAGGGTTTAACAACTAGCACAGATACGCAGTATTTT
.,.,TRBJ1-2,TRBV18,13,CASSRDRSPGYTF,TGTGCCAGCTCCCGTGACAGGTCTCCTGGCTACACCTTC
.,.,TRBJ2-6,TRBV11-3,17,CASSPGEGRSGANVLTF,TGTGCCAGCAGCCCTGGCGAGGGCCGCTCTGGGGCCAACGTCCTGACTTTC
.,TRBD1,TRBJ2-7,TRBV7-9,15,CASSAPGQGLYEQYF,TGTGCCAGCAGCGCCCCGGGACAGGGACTCTACGAGCAGTACTTC
.,.,TRBJ1-2,TRBV19,12,CASRTEVAGYTF,TGTGCCAGCAGAACGGAAGTAGCAGGCTACACCTTC
few,TRBD1,TRBJ2-7,TRBV7-9,14,CASSPWDRNYEQYF,TGTGCCAGCAGCCCCTGGGACAGGAACTACGAGCAGTACTTC
.,TRBD1,TRBJ2-6,TRBV7-3,17,CASSPGQGVSGANVLTF,TGTGCCAGCAGCCCCGGACAGGGGGTCTCTGGGGCCAACGTCCTGACTTTC
.,.,TRBJ1-1,TRBV2,17,CASNSQRVTSLNTEAFF,TGTGCCAGCAACTCCCAACGGGTAACCTCCTTGAACACTGAAGCTTTCTTT
few,.,TRBJ2-7,TRBV10-3,13,CAIRPPKLDEQYF,TGTGCCATCAGACCCCCCAAGCTGGACGAGCAGTACTTC
.,TRBD1,TRBJ1-1,TRBV18,15,CASSRTNRGDTEAFF,TGTGCCAGCTCGCGAACGAACAGGGGTGACACTGAAGCTTTCTTT